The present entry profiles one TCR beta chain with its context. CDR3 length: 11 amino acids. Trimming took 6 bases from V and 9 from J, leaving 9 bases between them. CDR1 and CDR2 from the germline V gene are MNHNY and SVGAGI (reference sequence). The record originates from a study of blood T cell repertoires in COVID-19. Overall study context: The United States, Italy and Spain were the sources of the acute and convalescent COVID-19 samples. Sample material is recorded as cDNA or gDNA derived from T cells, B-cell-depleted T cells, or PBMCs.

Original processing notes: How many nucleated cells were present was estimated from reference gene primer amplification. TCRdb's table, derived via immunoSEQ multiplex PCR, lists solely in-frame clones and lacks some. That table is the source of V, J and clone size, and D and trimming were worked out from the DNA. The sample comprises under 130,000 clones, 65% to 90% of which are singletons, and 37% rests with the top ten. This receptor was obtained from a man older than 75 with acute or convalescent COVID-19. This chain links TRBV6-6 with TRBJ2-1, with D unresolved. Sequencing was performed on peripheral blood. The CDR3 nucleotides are TGTGCCAGCAGCTACCTAGGTGAGCAGTTCTTC. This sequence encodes CASSYLGEQFF.